This is a list of T cell receptor beta chains from one sample in a study of blood T cell repertoires in COVID-19. Only in-frame clones appear in the TCRdb table, and some are missing; sequencing was by immunoSEQ multiplex PCR. The table shows about 250,000 clones, with around 81% occurring only once. The source material was PBMCs or T cells enriched from blood (not recorded which). The receptors derive from a man aged 45-65 years who had recovered from COVID-19. The CDR3 runs from the conserved cysteine through the conserved F or W. D genes are given only for firm matches. Only some rows state a clone size, as once, few, many or a class for expanded clones.

size | J | V | D | DNA | CDR3
few | TRBJ1-3 | TRBV9 | TRBD1 | TGTGCCAGCAGCGTCGACAGGGGAGGGACTGGAAACACCATATATTTT | CASSVDRGGTGNTIYF
NA | TRBJ2-3 | TRBV18 | TRBD2 | TGTGCCAGCTCAACTCTAGCGGGAGGGCCGATGACAGATACGCAGTATTTT | CASSTLAGGPMTDTQYF
NA | TRBJ2-5 | TRBV10-3 | TRBD1 | TGTGCCATTTCCACCGGACAGGGGATTCTCCAAGAGACCCAGTACTTC | CAISTGQGILQETQYF
NA | TRBJ2-7 | TRBV7-9 | NA | TGTGCCAGCAGCTTAGTCGGACAGTTCTACGAGCAGTACTTC | CASSLVGQFYEQYF
NA | TRBJ2-3 | TRBV4-1 | NA | TGCGCCAGCAGCCAGGGAGGAACGCAGTATTTT | CASSQGGTQYF
NA | TRBJ2-5 | TRBV3-1/TRBV3-2 | TRBD2 | TGTGCCAGCAGCCTCCGTTTACTAGCGGGGGGCCCTGGTGAGACCCAGTACTTC | CASSLRLLAGGPGETQYF
NA | TRBJ1-1 | TRBV19 | NA | TGTGCCAGTAGGATACAGGGCTATCTCTCTGAAGCTTTCTTT | CASRIQGYLSEAFF
few | TRBJ1-2 | TRBV11-2 | NA | TGTGCCAGCAGCCCAACAGGGAACTATGGCTACACCTTC | CASSPTGNYGYTF
NA | TRBJ1-3 | TRBV5-8 | NA | TGTGCCAGCAGCAAAACCCAGGGGACTGGAAACACCATATATTTT | CASSKTQGTGNTIYF
NA | TRBJ2-7 | TRBV10-3 | TRBD2 | TGTGCCATCACGCTAATGACTAGCGGGGGGGCCTACGAGCAGTACTTC | CAITLMTSGGAYEQYF
NA | TRBJ1-2 | TRBV15 | NA | TGTGCCACCAGCAGAGAGGAGGGAAACGGCTACACCTTC | CATSREEGNGYTF
once | TRBJ2-7 | TRBV3-1/TRBV3-2 | NA | TGTGCCGCAAAACGGGTAGCGACTATCTTCTCCTACGAGCAGTACTTC | CAAKRVATIFSYEQYF
NA | TRBJ1-5 | TRBV3-1/TRBV3-2 | TRBD1 | TGTGCCAGCAGCCTCGCAGGGGGCACGGGCAATCAGCCCCAGCATTTT | CASSLAGGTGNQPQHF
many | TRBJ2-1 | TRBV2 | NA | TGTGCCAGCAGTACCGGGATGGGGGGCAATGAGCAGTTCTTC | CASSTGMGGNEQFF
NA | TRBJ2-5 | TRBV5-8 | NA | TGTGCCAGCAGCGGATACGGAGTCCGTGTAGAGACCCAGTACTTC | CASSGYGVRVETQYF
NA | TRBJ1-5 | TRBV21-1 | NA | TGTGCCAGCAGCAAAGGCGGAACAGGGGACCGCAATCAGCCCCAGCATTTT | CASSKGGTGDRNQPQHF
NA | TRBJ1-2 | TRBV27 | NA | TGTGCCAGCAGTCCACGACCGTCCCAGGGCTATGGCTACACCTTC | CASSPRPSQGYGYTF
NA | TRBJ1-2 | TRBV27 | NA | TGTGCCAGCACCTCTCGGGGAAATCGAGCTAACTATGGCTACACCTTC | CASTSRGNRANYGYTF
NA | TRBJ2-1 | TRBV5-8 | NA | TGTGCCAGCAGCTTGGCTGGCGGGGCTTACAATGAGCAGTTCTTC | CASSLAGGAYNEQFF
NA | TRBJ2-1 | TRBV9 | NA | TGTGCCAGCAGCGCCTCCCTAGTAACCGATGAGCAGTTCTTC | CASSASLVTDEQFF
NA | TRBJ1-4 | TRBV4-1 | NA | TGCGCCAGCAGCCAAGCCTATGAAAAACTGTTTTTT | CASSQAYEKLFF
NA | TRBJ1-1 | TRBV7-9 | NA | TGTGCCAGCAGCGCCCAGGCGGGTCTCCTGGGCACTGAAGCTTTCTTT | CASSAQAGLLGTEAFF